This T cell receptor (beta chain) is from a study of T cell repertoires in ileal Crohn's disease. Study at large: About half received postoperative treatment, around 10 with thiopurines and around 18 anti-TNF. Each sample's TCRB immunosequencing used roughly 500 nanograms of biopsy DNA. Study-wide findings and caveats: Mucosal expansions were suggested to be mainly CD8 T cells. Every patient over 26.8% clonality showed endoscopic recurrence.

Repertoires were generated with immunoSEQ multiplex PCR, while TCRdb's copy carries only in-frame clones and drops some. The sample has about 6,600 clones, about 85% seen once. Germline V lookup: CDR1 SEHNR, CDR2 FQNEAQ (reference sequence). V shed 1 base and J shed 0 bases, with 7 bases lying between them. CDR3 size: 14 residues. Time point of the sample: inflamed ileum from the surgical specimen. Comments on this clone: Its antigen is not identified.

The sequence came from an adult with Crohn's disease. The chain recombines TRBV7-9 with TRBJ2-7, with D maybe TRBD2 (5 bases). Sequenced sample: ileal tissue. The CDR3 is CASSLDGDSYEQYF. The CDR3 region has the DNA TGTGCCAGCAGCTTAGACGGGGACTCCTACGAGCAGTACTTC.